This TCR beta chain is drawn from a study of human T cells and chemical hapten exposure. Whole-study findings and limits: It was expanded TCRs that formed significantly more large CDR3 similarity clusters than controls did.

TCRdb re-analysed the RACE reads in MiXCR, keeping a single row per CDR3 protein. Of a few hundred thousand distinct CDR3 sequences in the sample, about 5.4% were seen once. Unmatched junction bases numbered 9, after V lost 3 bases and J lost 4 bases. This CDR3 contains 15 residues. Germline V gene lookup returns CDR1 SGHRS and CDR2 YFSETQ. At least ten counts were recorded for this clonotype. Its antigen is unidentified. This CDR3 is missing its conserved last phenylalanine or tryptophan, likely due to a read error. Time point meaning: pre-sensitization, week 0. As for treatment: therapeutic diphenylcyclopropenone sensitization with weekly scalp DPC.

The chain is built from TRBV5-1 and TRBJ1-2, with 7 bases fitting TRBD1. The source material was whole blood, sampled in connection with sensitization to the hapten diphenylcyclopropenone (DPC). The TCR sequence derives from a woman younger than 30 with alopecia areata. Some clones in this sample may be carry-over from other donors' samples. The CDR3 is CASSSGQVQGYGYTL. The CDR3 coding sequence is TGCGCCAGCAGCTCCGGACAGGTTCAAGGCTATGGCTACACCCTC.